These T cell receptor beta chains were read from a single sample in a study of OX40 agonist ivuxolimab in advanced cancers. Assay used: immunoSEQ multiplex PCR; TCRdb lists only in-frame clones, some missing. The sample consists of about 69,000 clones, approximately 90% of them appearing once. Specimen: CD4+ or CD8+ T cells sorted from blood, collected in a trial of the OX40 agonist ivuxolimab. The receptor source for this set is an adult with an advanced solid tumor such as melanoma, head and neck, liver or kidney cancer. CDR3s include the opening cysteine and the closing phenylalanine or tryptophan. The D gene is left open where the match is weak. The size of a clone is reported for some rows only, either as once, few or many, or as a class for expanded clones.

J: TRBJ2-3; D: -; V: TRBV29-1; size: -; CDR3: CSVDQTNFFTDTQYF; DNA: TGCAGCGTTGACCAGACAAATTTCTTCACAGATACGCAGTATTTT
J: TRBJ2-5; D: -; V: TRBV7-7; size: -; CDR3: CASSLGRGQETQYF; DNA: TGTGCCAGCAGCTTGGGACGGGGACAAGAGACCCAGTACTTC
J: TRBJ2-5; D: TRBD2; V: TRBV5-6; size: -; CDR3: CASSLGLGTRQETQYF; DNA: TGTGCCAGCAGCTTAGGACTAGGGACTAGACAAGAGACCCAGTACTTC
J: TRBJ2-7; D: -; V: TRBV15; size: -; CDR3: CATSRDRENSYEQYF; DNA: TGTGCCACCAGCAGAGATCGTGAGAACTCCTACGAGCAGTACTTC
J: TRBJ2-1; D: TRBD2; V: TRBV4-1; size: -; CDR3: CASSQDSPLAGPYNEQFF; DNA: TGCGCCAGCAGCCAAGATAGCCCCCTAGCGGGCCCATACAATGAGCAGTTCTTC
J: TRBJ2-1; D: -; V: TRBV7-9; size: -; CDR3: CASSLAPRGALYNEQFF; DNA: TGTGCCAGCAGCTTAGCCCCCCGGGGGGCTCTTTACAATGAGCAGTTCTTC
J: TRBJ2-7; D: -; V: TRBV19; size: few; CDR3: CASSTSDRYTYEQYF; DNA: TGTGCCAGTAGTACCTCCGACAGGTACACCTACGAGCAGTACTTC
J: TRBJ1-2; D: -; V: TRBV7-2; size: -; CDR3: CASSPSADYYGYTF; DNA: TGTGCCAGCAGCCCCTCGGCGGATTACTATGGCTACACCTTC
J: TRBJ1-1; D: -; V: TRBV6-1; size: -; CDR3: CASRTQRERETEAFF; DNA: TGTGCCAGCAGGACCCAAAGGGAAAGGGAAACTGAAGCTTTCTTT
J: TRBJ1-6; D: -; V: TRBV7-9; size: -; CDR3: CASSLQGSSYNSPLHF; DNA: TGTGCCAGCAGCTTACAGGGGTCATCCTATAATTCACCCCTCCACTTT
J: TRBJ1-5; D: -; V: TRBV28; size: -; CDR3: CASSLPAEGRSMWPQHF; DNA: TGTGCCAGCAGTTTACCGGCGGAGGGGCGGTCAATGTGGCCCCAGCATTTT
J: TRBJ2-7; D: -; V: TRBV6-1; size: -; CDR3: CASSVQGIYEQYF; DNA: TGTGCCAGCAGTGTCCAGGGGATCTACGAGCAGTACTTC
J: TRBJ1-1; D: -; V: TRBV29-1; size: -; CDR3: CSVGEGRAFF; DNA: TGCAGCGTTGGGGAGGGTCGGGCTTTCTTT
J: TRBJ2-3; D: -; V: TRBV7-9; size: -; CDR3: CASSLRGTSTDTQYF; DNA: TGTGCCAGCAGCTTAAGGGGAACTAGCACAGATACGCAGTATTTT
J: TRBJ2-5; D: -; V: TRBV5-1; size: -; CDR3: CASSLLTQGGGETQYF; DNA: TGCGCCAGCAGCTTGTTGACGCAAGGGGGTGGAGAGACCCAGTACTTC
J: TRBJ2-5; D: -; V: TRBV5-4; size: -; CDR3: CASSLVRDSQETQYF; DNA: TGTGCCAGCAGCTTGGTTCGTGACAGCCAAGAGACCCAGTACTTC
J: TRBJ1-1; D: -; V: TRBV7-9; size: -; CDR3: CASSPRWEEAFF; DNA: TGTGCCAGCAGCCCACGGTGGGAAGAAGCTTTCTTT
J: TRBJ1-5; D: TRBD1; V: TRBV28; size: -; CDR3: CASRPTGGGGSNQPQHF; DNA: TGTGCCAGCAGACCAACAGGGGGCGGGGGGAGCAATCAGCCCCAGCATTTT
J: TRBJ1-6; D: -; V: TRBV11-2; size: -; CDR3: CASSLEVNSPLHF; DNA: TGTGCCAGCAGCTTAGAGGTTAATTCACCCCTCCACTTT
J: TRBJ2-1; D: TRBD2; V: TRBV19; size: -; CDR3: CASSRDSGRVYNEQFF; DNA: TGTGCCAGTAGTAGGGATAGCGGGAGAGTCTACAATGAGCAGTTCTTC
J: TRBJ2-5; D: -; V: TRBV7-2; size: -; CDR3: CASSFNRGGKETQYF; DNA: TGTGCCAGCAGCTTTAACAGGGGGGGGAAGGAGACCCAGTACTTC
J: TRBJ2-7; D: -; V: TRBV10-3; size: -; CDR3: CAISGTGSPYEQYF; DNA: TGTGCCATCAGTGGGACGGGATCGCCGTACGAGCAGTACTTC
J: TRBJ1-5; D: -; V: TRBV30; size: few; CDR3: CAWNRGSNQPQHF; DNA: TGTGCCTGGAATCGGGGTAGCAATCAGCCCCAGCATTTT
J: TRBJ2-7; D: -; V: TRBV28; size: -; CDR3: CASSSTQARYEQYF; DNA: TGTGCCAGCAGTTCGACACAGGCCCGGTACGAGCAGTACTTC
J: TRBJ2-1; D: -; V: TRBV5-8; size: -; CDR3: CASSNSRGSGYNEQFF; DNA: TGTGCCAGCAGCAACTCAAGGGGTAGCGGCTACAATGAGCAGTTCTTC
J: TRBJ1-1; D: TRBD1; V: TRBV29-1; size: -; CDR3: CSVDQGGDTEAFF; DNA: TGCAGCGTTGATCAGGGGGGAGACACTGAAGCTTTCTTT
J: TRBJ2-7; D: -; V: TRBV11-3; size: -; CDR3: CASSLSQASYEQYF; DNA: TGTGCCAGCAGCCTAAGCCAGGCCTCCTACGAGCAGTACTTC
J: TRBJ1-4; D: -; V: TRBV19; size: -; CDR3: CASRSDGATNEKLFF; DNA: TGTGCCAGTAGATCCGACGGTGCAACTAATGAAAAACTGTTTTTT
J: TRBJ1-1; D: TRBD1; V: TRBV2; size: many; CDR3: CASSSTVTGGAFF; DNA: TGTGCCAGCAGTTCCACGGTGACAGGGGGAGCTTTCTTT
J: TRBJ1-1; D: TRBD1; V: TRBV4-3; size: -; CDR3: CASSQQTGMNTEAFF; DNA: TGCGCCAGCAGCCAACAGACAGGGATGAACACTGAAGCTTTCTTT
J: TRBJ1-4; D: TRBD1; V: TRBV7-9; size: -; CDR3: CAIGNRGRNEKLFF; DNA: TGTGCCATCGGTAACAGGGGGCGCAATGAAAAACTGTTTTTT
J: TRBJ2-1; D: TRBD1; V: TRBV28; size: -; CDR3: CASSYPRQGHEQFF; DNA: TGTGCCAGCAGCTACCCTCGACAGGGCCATGAGCAGTTCTTC
J: TRBJ1-2; D: -; V: TRBV2; size: once; CDR3: CASSANYGYTF; DNA: TGTGCCAGCAGTGCGAACTATGGCTACACCTTC
J: TRBJ2-1; D: TRBD2; V: TRBV29-1; size: -; CDR3: CSVELAGGLDEQFF; DNA: TGCAGCGTTGAACTAGCGGGGGGGCTCGATGAGCAGTTCTTC
J: TRBJ2-4; D: -; V: TRBV27; size: -; CDR3: CASSSAGTDDKNIQYF; DNA: TGTGCCAGCAGCTCGGCGGGGACCGATGACAAAAACATTCAGTACTTC
J: TRBJ2-3; D: TRBD1; V: TRBV4-3; size: -; CDR3: CASSQVDRVDTQYF; DNA: TGCGCCAGCAGCCAAGTGGACAGGGTGGATACGCAGTATTTT
J: TRBJ2-7; D: TRBD2; V: TRBV30; size: -; CDR3: CAWSQREGLEQYF; DNA: TGTGCCTGGAGTCAGCGGGAGGGCCTCGAGCAGTACTTC
J: TRBJ1-3; D: -; V: TRBV7-9; size: once; CDR3: CASTIFLERSGNTIYF; DNA: TGTGCCAGCACCATATTCCTGGAACGTTCTGGAAACACCATATATTTT
J: TRBJ2-7; D: TRBD1; V: TRBV4-3; size: -; CDR3: CASSQGDRAYEQYF; DNA: TGCGCCAGCAGCCAGGGGGACAGGGCCTACGAGCAGTACTTC
J: TRBJ2-7; D: -; V: TRBV19; size: -; CDR3: CASSTAFGTANLGEQYF; DNA: TGTGCCAGTAGTACGGCCTTTGGGACTGCCAACTTGGGCGAGCAGTACTTC
J: TRBJ2-5; D: TRBD1; V: TRBV30; size: few; CDR3: CACTGQVRGTQYF; DNA: TGTGCCTGCACTGGACAGGTTAGGGGGACCCAGTACTTC
J: TRBJ1-6; D: -; V: TRBV19; size: -; CDR3: CASIGQGSSPLHF; DNA: TGTGCCAGTATAGGGCAGGGGAGTTCACCCCTCCACTTT